This T cell receptor (beta chain) appears in the sequencing data of a study of identical twins. From the 5' RACE reads, TCRdb called clonotypes with MiXCR, one entry per CDR3 protein. This table has some 260,000 distinct CDR3 sequences, around an eighth appearing once. This clonotype occurred a few times. Germline-derived CDR1 and CDR2 are DFQATT and SNEGSKA (reference sequence). This CDR3 comprises 16 residues. Trimming took 1 base from V and 7 from J, leaving 22 bases between them. Sample: memory (CD45RO+) T cells sorted from blood. The V gene is TRBV20-1, the J gene TRBJ1-1; possibly TRBD1 for D (5 bases). The receptor's source is a young woman in good health. This CDR3 reads CSARVRGRPKTSEAFF. In nucleotides, the CDR3 is TGCAGTGCTAGAGTGCGGGGACGACCTAAAACAAGTGAAGCTTTCTTT.